What follows are 29 T cell receptor beta chains derived from one specimen sequenced in a study of blood T cell repertoires in COVID-19. Profiled with immunoSEQ multiplex PCR; TCRdb holds only in-frame clones, not every one. Here the sample spans over 150,000 clones, 65% to 85% being singletons. Source material: peripheral blood. These receptors were taken from an older woman with acute or convalescent COVID-19.

The genes are TRBV27 and TRBJ1-2; maybe TRBD1 (6 bases). The CDR3 is made up of 14 amino acids. Trimming stripped 6 bases from V and 4 bases from J, with 15 bases between. The germline V gene encodes CDR1 MNHEY and CDR2 SMNVEV (reference sequence). The CDR3 reads CASSRLGGAYGYTF. CDR3 DNA sequence: TGTGCCAGCAGCCGTTTAGGGGGGGCCTATGGCTACACCTTC.

The CDR3 DNA is TGTGCCTGGAGCTCCGGCAGGGCCTTTAATAGCAATCAGCCCCAGCATTTT. Translating gives CAWSSGRAFNSNQPQHF. The V gene is TRBV30, the J gene TRBJ1-5; the D gene is possibly TRBD1 (5 bases). The CDR3 runs to 17 residues. Germline-derived CDR1 and CDR2 are GTSNPN and SVGIG (reference sequence). V shed 3 bases and J shed 0 bases, with 18 bases lying between them. Full variable domain (remainder filled in from reference TRBV30 and TRBJ1-5): SQTIHQWPATLVQPVGSPLSLECTVEGTSNPNLYWYRQAAGRGLQLLFYSVGIGQISSEVPQNLSASRPQDRQFILSSKKLLLSDSGFYLCAWSSGRAFNSNQPQHFGDGTRLSIL.

The count of this clone is one. The V gene is TRBV2, the J gene TRBJ1-2; tentatively, D is TRBD1 (5 bases). The CDR3 has 12 residues. V was shortened by 8 bases and J by 7 bases, with 14 bases between the two germline ends. Germline CDR1 reads SNHLY; CDR2 reads FYNNEI. The CDR3 coding sequence is TGTGCCAGCTTGGGGGGGGGTGCTGGCTACACCTTC. It specifies CASLGGGAGYTF.

J is TRBJ1-2 and V is TRBV3-1 (or the pseudogene TRBV3-2), with 10 bases that match TRBD1. V trimming: 1 base; J trimming: 7 bases; junction bases outside the gene matches: 6. The CDR3 runs to 15 residues. CDR1 LGHDT and CDR2 YNNKEL come from the germline V gene (reference sequence). The CDR3 DNA is TGTGCCAGCAGCCAAGTCCTGACAGGGGGCCGTGGCTACACCTTC. It specifies CASSQVLTGGRGYTF.

The chain combines TRBV6-2 or TRBV6-3 with TRBJ1-5; D unclear. The V end lost 0 bases, the J end lost 3 bases, and 21 bases lay between the germline ends. Germline CDR1 and CDR2: MNHEY and SVGEGT. This CDR3 contains 19 residues. The CDR3 loop reads CASSYSPGEVRPLNQPQHF. Here the CDR3 DNA reads TGTGCCAGCAGTTACTCGCCCGGAGAGGTTCGCCCGCTCAATCAGCCCCAGCATTTT.

The J gene is TRBJ1-2, the V gene TRBV19; D unclear. Per germline, CDR1 LNHDA and CDR2 SQIVND (reference sequence). The CDR3 runs to 13 residues. V was cut by 6 bases and J by 8 bases, with 16 bases left in between. Here the CDR3 DNA reads TGTGCCAGTAGGGTGGACGGACTTGGGGGCTACACCTTC. Protein sequence: CASRVDGLGGYTF.

The V call is TRBV4-1, the J call TRBJ1-6, with D possibly TRBD1 on 6 matching bases. The germline V and J ends were trimmed by 2 bases and 5 bases, with 10 bases remaining between them. The CDR3 extends over 15 amino acids. Germline V lookup: CDR1 MGHRA, CDR2 YSYEKL. In nucleotides, the CDR3 is TGCGCCAGCAGCCAATCCCGGACAGATAATTCACCCCTCCACTTT. Translating gives CASSQSRTDNSPLHF.

This rearrangement joins TRBV9 to TRBJ2-5; D might be TRBD2 (6 bases). The CDR3 is made up of 13 amino acids. Trimming removed 8 bases at V and 1 base at J, with 12 bases between. Germline V gene sequence: CDR1 SGDLS, CDR2 YYNGEE. The CDR3 is CASSRDFQETQYF. CDR3 sequence (DNA): TGTGCCAGTTCTCGGGACTTCCAAGAGACCCAGTACTTC.

This clone was counted between two and nine times. This sequence joins TRBV24-1 and TRBJ1-5; weak D call: TRBD1 (6 bases). Germline CDR1 is KGHDR and CDR2 is SFDVKD. The CDR3 consists of 14 residues. Trimming pared 5 bases from V and 2 bases from J, leaving 9 bases between. For the CDR3, the DNA is TGTGCCACCAGTGGCCCAGGGGGCAATCAGCCCCAGCATTTT. This translates into CATSGPGGNQPQHF.

This clone was detected a few times. This sequence joins TRBV7-3 and TRBJ2-2, with 9 bases lining up with TRBD1. Germline V gene data show CDR1 as SGHTA and CDR2 as FQGTGA. V lost 7 bases, J lost 0 bases, and 6 bases stayed unmatched. The CDR3 loop spans 16 amino acids. The DNA for the CDR3 is TGTGCCAGCACCCAAGGGGACAGGGCGAACACCGGGGAGCTGTTTTTT. Its protein product is CASTQGDRANTGELFF.

The chain combines TRBV5-4 with TRBJ1-4; D is perhaps TRBD1 (5 bases). CDR1 is SGHNT, CDR2 YYREEE, per germline (reference sequence). Trimming removed 4 bases from V and 13 bases from J, with 23 bases in between. This CDR3 contains 15 residues. CDR3 residues: CASSPGSPSERGLFF. CDR3 bases: TGTGCCAGCAGCCCCGGTAGTCCTAGCGAAAGGGGACTGTTTTTT.

The rearrangement joins TRBV2 to TRBJ1-5; the D is unclear. CDR3 length: 14 amino acids. CDR1 and CDR2 (germline): SNHLY, FYNNEI. V was trimmed by 3 bases and J by 1 base, leaving 7 bases between them. CDR3 sequence: CASSDSTSNQPQHF. The DNA of the CDR3 is TGTGCCAGCAGTGATAGCACCAGCAATCAGCCCCAGCATTTT.

This chain joins TRBV2 and TRBJ2-1; TRBD2 aligns across 12 bases. After removal of 4 bases from V and 7 bases from J, the junction contained 8 bases not matched to a gene. The CDR3 is 16 amino acids. Germline V gene data show CDR1 as SNHLY and CDR2 as FYNNEI. The DNA of the CDR3 is TGTGCCAGCAGTGGCGCTAGCGGGGGGGCCCGGAATGAGCAGTTCTTC. It is translated as CASSGASGGARNEQFF.

This CDR3 is CASSLAAGASNQPQHF. In DNA, the CDR3 is TGTGCCAGCAGCTTGGCCGCAGGGGCCTCAAATCAGCCCCAGCATTTT. The genes are TRBV5-6 and TRBJ1-5, with D tentatively TRBD1 (6 bases). This CDR3 has 16 amino acids. Germline CDR1 and CDR2: SGHDT and YYEEEE. Trimming cost V 0 bases and J 4 bases, with 14 bases left between them. Full variable domain (remainder filled in from reference TRBV5-6 and TRBJ1-5): DAGVTQSPTHLIKTRGQQVTLRCSPKSGHDTVSWYQQALGQGPQFIFQYYEEEERQRGNFPDRFSGHQFPNYSSELNVNALLLGDSALYLCASSLAAGASNQPQHFGDGTRLSIL.

The J gene is TRBJ2-7, the V gene TRBV11-2; D may be TRBD1 (6 bases). Trimming left V 6 bases short and J 0 bases short, with 15 bases between. The germline V gene encodes CDR1 SGHAT and CDR2 FQNNGV. This CDR3 has 15 amino acids. CDR3: CASSKEGHRSYEQYF. CDR3 coding DNA: TGTGCCAGCAGTAAAGAGGGACACCGCTCCTACGAGCAGTACTTC.

The chain uses TRBV29-1 and TRBJ1-2; 10 nucleotides match TRBD1. Looked up from germline, CDR1 is SQVTM and CDR2 is ANQGSEA. This CDR3 region has 13 residues. V gave up 8 bases and J gave up 0 bases; unmatched junction bases: 3. The CDR3 loop reads CSHGQGANYGYTF. The DNA of the CDR3 is TGCAGCCACGGACAGGGGGCTAACTATGGCTACACCTTC.

The rearrangement joins TRBV19 to TRBJ2-3; 9 bases line up with TRBD1. Germline V CDR1 and CDR2: LNHDA, SQIVND (reference sequence). The ends lost 8 bases at V and 2 bases at J; junction bases unmatched: 2. The CDR3 spans 13 residues. Here the CDR3 reads CASRDRVTDTQYF. Here the CDR3 DNA reads TGTGCCAGTCGGGACAGGGTCACAGATACGCAGTATTTT.

This clone has just one count. J is TRBJ2-5 and V is TRBV19; 7 nucleotides agree with TRBD1. In germline, CDR1 is LNHDA, CDR2 SQIVND (reference sequence). Germline trimming cut 6 bases from V and 7 bases from J; bases unmatched to any gene: 8. CDR3 length: 13 amino acids. CDR3 residues: CASRRQGTLTQYF. For the CDR3, the DNA is TGTGCCAGTAGACGACAGGGAACTCTGACCCAGTACTTC.

This chain uses TRBV29-1 with TRBJ2-3; 12 nucleotides align to TRBD2. Trimming at V came to 8 bases and at J to 0 bases, leaving 9 bases not matched to a gene. This CDR3 spans 16 amino acids. CDR1 and CDR2 (germline): SQVTM, ANQGSEA. In DNA, the CDR3 is TGCAGCAATCGGGGAGGGACTAGCGGGAGCACAGATACGCAGTATTTT. Translated: CSNRGGTSGSTDTQYF.

This clone turned up a few times. This chain uses TRBV4-2 with TRBJ2-7; tentatively, D is TRBD2 (5 bases). The ends were cut back, 2 bases at V and 3 bases at J, with 8 bases in the middle. Germline CDR1 reads LGHNA; CDR2 reads YNFKEQ. There are 13 residues in the CDR3. In DNA form, the CDR3 reads TGTGCCAGCAGCCAATATGAGGGCTACGAGCAGTACTTC. Translating it yields CASSQYEGYEQYF.

This chain connects TRBV10-1 to TRBJ1-4; 7 nucleotides agree with TRBD1. The V gene's germline CDR1 is WNHNN and CDR2 SYGVQD (reference sequence). With 3 bases clipped from V and 4 bases from J, the junction kept 8 bases outside the gene matches. The CDR3 is 16 residues long. The CDR3 reads CASSDDSAGGNEKLFF. CDR3 nucleotides: TGCGCCAGCAGTGATGATTCGGCAGGGGGTAATGAAAAACTGTTTTTT.

The chain combines TRBV5-1 with TRBJ1-1, with 7 bases fitting TRBD1. The CDR3 consists of 15 residues. After removal of 3 bases from V and 0 bases from J, the junction contained 5 bases not matched to a gene. Germline assignment: CDR1 SGHRS and CDR2 YFSETQ. The CDR3 DNA follows: TGCGCCAGCAGCTCCTGGACAGGAGTGAACACTGAAGCTTTCTTT. Translated: CASSSWTGVNTEAFF.

The V call is TRBV30, the J call TRBJ1-1; D may be TRBD1 (6 bases). This CDR3 spans 13 amino acids. Germline-derived CDR1 and CDR2 are GTSNPN and SVGIG (reference sequence). Trimming removed 4 bases at V and 6 bases at J, with 15 bases between. CDR3 in DNA: TGTGCCTGGACCGGGACATTTGATCCTGAAGCTTTCTTT. It translates to CAWTGTFDPEAFF.

The chain uses TRBV3-1 (or the pseudogene TRBV3-2) and TRBJ2-2, with D possibly matching TRBD2 (6 bases). The germline V gene has CDR1 LGHDT and CDR2 YNNKEL (reference sequence). CDR3 length equals 13 residues. The germline V and J ends were trimmed by 1 base and 6 bases, with 6 bases remaining between them. CDR3 nucleotides: TGTGCCAGCAGCCAAGCGGGGGCCGGGGAGCTGTTTTTT. Its protein is CASSQAGAGELFF.

This clone was seen just once. The rearrangement links TRBV3-1 (or the pseudogene TRBV3-2) to TRBJ2-5; D ambiguous. Trimming shortened V by 1 base and J by 2 bases, and 2 bases separated the two germline ends. This CDR3 has 12 residues. Per germline, CDR1 LGHDT and CDR2 YNNKEL (reference sequence). Here the CDR3 DNA reads TGTGCCAGCAGCCAAGTACAAGAGACCCAGTACTTC. This encodes CASSQVQETQYF.

The V gene is TRBV3-1 (or the pseudogene TRBV3-2), the J gene TRBJ2-2; TRBD2 is a possible D gene (5 bases). The CDR3 loop spans 15 amino acids. The V and J ends lost 3 bases and 4 bases respectively, with 12 bases between them. Germline-derived CDR1 and CDR2 are LGHDT and YNNKEL (reference sequence). CDR3 sequence: CASSHRGSLTGELFF. The CDR3 DNA reads as TGTGCCAGCAGCCACCGGGGTAGCCTCACCGGGGAGCTGTTTTTT.

The chain carries TRBV18 and TRBJ2-7, with 11 bases that match TRBD2. Per germline, CDR1 KGHSH and CDR2 LQKENI. CDR3 length: 15 amino acids. Trimming cost V 2 bases and J 3 bases; bases outside gene matches: 3. The CDR3 loop is CASSPMLAGGYEQYF. The DNA of the CDR3 is TGTGCCAGCTCACCAATGCTAGCGGGGGGCTACGAGCAGTACTTC.

The chain combines TRBV7-2 with TRBJ1-3; D call uncertain. Germline lookup yields CDR1 SGHTA and CDR2 FQGNSA. The germline V and J ends were trimmed by 2 bases and 3 bases, with 11 bases remaining between them. The CDR3 runs to 15 residues. Here the CDR3 reads CASSLNYPNGNTIYF. CDR3 sequence (DNA): TGTGCCAGCAGCTTAAACTACCCAAATGGAAACACCATATATTTT.

The V and J genes are TRBV18 and TRBJ2-7; the D gene is possibly TRBD2 (6 bases). Per the germline V gene, CDR1 is KGHSH and CDR2 is LQKENI. V lost 6 bases, J lost 3 bases, and 18 bases lay in between. The CDR3 is 15 residues long. The CDR3 here is CASSPGGGGLYEQYF. The DNA for the CDR3 is TGTGCCAGCTCCCCCGGGGGAGGAGGACTCTACGAGCAGTACTTC.